These 9 T cell receptor beta chains share one sample of origin, sequenced in a study of lymphopenia after photon versus proton radiotherapy. Only in-frame clones appear in the TCRdb table, and some are missing; sequencing was by immunoSEQ multiplex PCR. The sample has around 30,000 clones, around nine tenths seen once. The specimen comprised peripheral blood, sampled from a patient treated with proton-based radiotherapy. Receptor source: a woman aged 55-70 years with cholangiocarcinoma. Some clones in this sample may be carry-over from other donors' samples.

About this clone: The junction departs from the called germline gene at one end, perhaps through a read error. The V and J genes are TRBV7-7 and TRBJ1-1; no definite D call. Germline-derived CDR1 and CDR2 are SSHAT and FNYEAQ (reference sequence). The CDR3 totals 14 residues. CDR3: CASSLGQANTEAFF. CDR3 in DNA: TGTGCTAGCAGCTTAGGGCAGGCGAACACTGAAGCTTTCTTT.

The chain combines TRBV9 with TRBJ2-3; D gene unclear. The germline gives CDR1 SGDLS, CDR2 YYNGEE. The ends were cut back, 0 bases at V and 1 base at J, with 6 bases in the middle. CDR3 length: 14 amino acids. The CDR3 sequence is CASSVGSRTDTQYF. The CDR3 bases are TGTGCCAGCAGCGTAGGCTCCCGCACAGATACGCAGTATTTT. Combining the CDR3 with reference TRBV9 and TRBJ2-3 gives the whole variable domain DSGVTQTPKHLITATGQRVTLRCSPRSGDLSVYWYQQSLDQGLQFLIQYYNGEERAKGNILERFSAQQFPDLHSELNLSSLELGDSALYFCASSVGSRTDTQYFGPGTRLTVL.

The V call is TRBV4-1, the J call TRBJ1-5; the D gene is possibly TRBD1 (6 bases). The CDR3 is 16 residues long. Germline CDR1 and CDR2: MGHRA and YSYEKL. The germline V and J ends were trimmed by 2 bases and 5 bases, with 16 bases remaining between them. The CDR3 sequence is CASSQTGRTADQPQHF. The CDR3 DNA reads as TGCGCCAGCAGCCAAACAGGACGGACAGCCGATCAGCCCCAGCATTTT.

V usage is TRBV6-5 and J usage is TRBJ2-2; 7 nucleotides line up with TRBD1. This CDR3 contains 14 residues. In germline, CDR1 is MNHEY, CDR2 SVGAGI. After removal of 10 bases from V and 3 bases from J, the junction contained 8 bases not matched to a gene. The CDR3 DNA reads TGTGCCACCCAGACAGGGACCGACACCGGGGAGCTGTTTTTT. It translates to CATQTGTDTGELFF.

The V call is TRBV6-5, the J call TRBJ2-4, with D perhaps matching TRBD1 (5 bases). Germline values: CDR1 MNHEY, CDR2 SVGAGI. This CDR3 contains 13 residues. V was shortened by 8 bases and J by 0 bases, with 8 bases between the two germline ends. The CDR3 protein is CASGQLAKNIQYF. DNA for the CDR3: TGTGCCAGCGGACAACTAGCCAAAAACATTCAGTACTTC.

The V call is TRBV19, the J call TRBJ2-2; tentative D call: TRBD2 (5 bases). This CDR3 has 16 residues. Trimming shortened V by 1 base and J by 1 base, and 10 bases separated the two germline ends. The germline CDR1 and CDR2 sequences are LNHDA and SQIVND (reference sequence). The CDR3 sequence is CASSIVRGMNTGELFF. The CDR3, as DNA: TGTGCCAGTAGTATAGTTCGGGGAATGAACACCGGGGAGCTGTTTTTT.

The chain's CDR3 is CASSVDRATYNEQFF. In nucleotides, the CDR3 is TGTGCCAGCAGCGTAGATAGGGCCACCTACAATGAGCAGTTCTTC. The chain joins TRBV9 to TRBJ2-1; the D is unclear. Per the germline V gene, CDR1 is SGDLS and CDR2 is YYNGEE. This CDR3 has 15 amino acids. V lost 0 bases to trimming and J lost 2 bases, with 9 bases between them.

This rearrangement joins TRBV11-3 to TRBJ2-6; unclear D gene. The V end was cut by 6 bases, the J end by 0 bases, with 3 bases between. This CDR3 is built from 13 residues. CDR1 is SGHNT and CDR2 is YENEEA in the germline V gene. The DNA of the CDR3 is TGTGCCAGCAGGAGCTCTGGGGCCAACGTCCTGACTTTC. Residues: CASRSSGANVLTF.

The V gene is TRBV19, the J gene TRBJ1-6; D is unresolved. V lost 5 bases to trimming and J lost 0 bases, with 11 bases between them. CDR1 LNHDA and CDR2 SQIVND come from the germline V gene (reference sequence). The CDR3 contains 16 residues. The chain's CDR3 is CASSVLGSSYNSPLHF. The CDR3 nucleotides are TGTGCCAGTAGTGTCTTAGGGAGCTCCTATAATTCACCCCTCCACTTT.